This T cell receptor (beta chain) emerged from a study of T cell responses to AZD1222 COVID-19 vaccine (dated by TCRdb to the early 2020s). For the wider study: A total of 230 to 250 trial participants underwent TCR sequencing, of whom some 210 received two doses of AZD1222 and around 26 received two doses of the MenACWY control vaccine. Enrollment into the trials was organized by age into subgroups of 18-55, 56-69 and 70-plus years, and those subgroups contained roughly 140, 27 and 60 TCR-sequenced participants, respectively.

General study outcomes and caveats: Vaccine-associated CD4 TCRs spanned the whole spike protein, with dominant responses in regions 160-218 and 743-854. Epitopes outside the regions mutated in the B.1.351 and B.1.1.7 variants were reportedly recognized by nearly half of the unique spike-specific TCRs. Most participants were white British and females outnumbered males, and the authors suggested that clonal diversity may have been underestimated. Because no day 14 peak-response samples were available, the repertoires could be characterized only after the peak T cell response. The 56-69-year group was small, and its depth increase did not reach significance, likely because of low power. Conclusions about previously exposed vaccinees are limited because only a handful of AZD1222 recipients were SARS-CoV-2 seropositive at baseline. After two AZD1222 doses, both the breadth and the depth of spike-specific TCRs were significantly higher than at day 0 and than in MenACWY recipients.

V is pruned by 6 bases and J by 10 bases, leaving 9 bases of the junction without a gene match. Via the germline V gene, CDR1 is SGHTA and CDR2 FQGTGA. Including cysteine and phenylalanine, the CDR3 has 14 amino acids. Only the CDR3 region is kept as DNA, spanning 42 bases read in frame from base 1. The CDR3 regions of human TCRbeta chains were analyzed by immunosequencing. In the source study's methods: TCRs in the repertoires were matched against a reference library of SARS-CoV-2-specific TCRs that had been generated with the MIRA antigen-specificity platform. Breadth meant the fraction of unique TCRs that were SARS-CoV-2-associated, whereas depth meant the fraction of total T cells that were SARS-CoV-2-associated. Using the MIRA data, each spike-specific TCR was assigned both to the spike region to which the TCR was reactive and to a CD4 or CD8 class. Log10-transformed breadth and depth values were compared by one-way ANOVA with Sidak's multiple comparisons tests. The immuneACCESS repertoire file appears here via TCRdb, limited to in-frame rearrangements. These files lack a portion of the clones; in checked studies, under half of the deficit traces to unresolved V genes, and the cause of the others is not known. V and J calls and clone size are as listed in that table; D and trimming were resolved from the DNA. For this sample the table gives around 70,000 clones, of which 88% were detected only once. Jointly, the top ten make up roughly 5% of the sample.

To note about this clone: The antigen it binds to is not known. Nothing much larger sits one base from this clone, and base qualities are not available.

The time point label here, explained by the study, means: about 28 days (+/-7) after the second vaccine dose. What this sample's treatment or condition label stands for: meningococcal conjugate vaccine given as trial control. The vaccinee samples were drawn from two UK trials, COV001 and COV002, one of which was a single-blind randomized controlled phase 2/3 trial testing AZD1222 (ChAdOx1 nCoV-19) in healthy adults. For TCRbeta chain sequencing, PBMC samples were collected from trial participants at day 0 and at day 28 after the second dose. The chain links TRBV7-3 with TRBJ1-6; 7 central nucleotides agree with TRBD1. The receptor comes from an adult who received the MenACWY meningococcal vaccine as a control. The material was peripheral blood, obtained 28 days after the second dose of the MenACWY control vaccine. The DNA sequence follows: TGTGCCAGCAGTCCCGACAGGGATGGCTCACCCCTCCACTTT. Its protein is CASSPDRDGSPLHF.